This entry describes one T cell receptor (beta chain). This clone appeared a single time. Which antigen it targets is not known. Base quality data are lacking; no much larger clone is found one base away. V is shortened by 3 bases, J by 4 bases, and the region joining them spans 17 bases. For CDR1 and CDR2, the germline V gene lists SGDLS and YYNGEE. Including cysteine and phenylalanine, the CDR3 has 16 amino acids. The CDR3 DNA has 48 bases and is translated from base 1. The CDR3 regions of human TCRbeta chains were subjected to immunosequencing. The source study handled its data this way. TCRs in the repertoires were matched against a reference library of SARS-CoV-2-specific TCRs that had been generated with the MIRA antigen-specificity platform. Breadth was defined as the fraction of unique TCRs that were SARS-CoV-2-associated, and depth was defined as the fraction of total T cells that were SARS-CoV-2-associated. Using the MIRA data, each spike-specific TCR was assigned both to the spike region to which the TCR was reactive and to a CD4 or CD8 class. Log10-transformed breadth and depth values were compared by one-way ANOVA with Sidak's multiple comparisons tests. TCRdb carries this immuneACCESS record with in-frame sequences only. Its versions omit some clonotypes, under half of them owing to an unresolved V gene in the studies checked, with the rest unexplained. D and trimming were read from the DNA, whereas the V and J calls and clone size are those reported in that table. The sample includes about 120,000 clones, with about 92% observed a single time. Of the sample, 5% falls within the top ten clones.

The time point label corresponds to: about 28 days (+/-7) after the second vaccine dose. AZD1222 recipients whose second dose came at about 4 weeks and those whose second dose came at about 12 weeks were combined into one group, since spike-specific TCR depth and breadth did not differ between the two schedules. Vaccinee samples were obtained from the UK trials COV001 and COV002, which included a single-blind randomized controlled phase 2/3 trial of AZD1222 (ChAdOx1 nCoV-19) in healthy adults. For TCRbeta chain sequencing, PBMC samples were collected from trial participants at day 0 and at day 28 after the second dose. This record belongs to a study of T cell responses to AZD1222 COVID-19 vaccine (dated by TCRdb to the early 2020s). For the wider study: A total of just over 230 trial participants underwent TCR sequencing, of whom approximately 210 received two doses of AZD1222 and approximately 25 received two doses of the MenACWY control vaccine. Trial participants were enrolled into age subgroups of 18-55, 56-69 and 70-plus years, which contained about 150, 27 and 61 TCR-sequenced participants, respectively. Study-wide findings and limitations: Nearly half of unique spike-specific TCRs reportedly recognized epitopes outside regions mutated in the B.1.351 and B.1.1.7 variants. Conclusions about previously exposed vaccinees were limited because only a handful of AZD1222 recipients were SARS-CoV-2 seropositive at baseline. The vaccine-associated CD4 TCRs covered the entire spike protein, and the dominant responses fell in regions 160-218 and 743-854. In the small 56-69-year group, the increase in depth fell short of significance, most likely because of low power. Spike-specific TCR breadth and depth rose significantly after two AZD1222 doses compared with day 0 and with MenACWY recipients. Because no day 14 peak-response samples were available, the repertoires could be characterized only after the peak T cell response. Participants were mostly white British and included more females than males, and it was suggested by the authors that clonal diversity may have been underestimated.

The rearrangement combines TRBV9 with TRBJ1-3; the D gene cannot be resolved reliably. The clonotype originates from an adult who received the AZD1222 COVID-19 vaccine. The sequenced sample was peripheral blood, obtained 28 days after the second AZD1222 dose. This receptor carries the CDR3 CASSGDGHWTGNTIYF. The DNA sequence is TGTGCCAGCAGCGGCGACGGTCACTGGACGGGAAACACCATATATTTT.